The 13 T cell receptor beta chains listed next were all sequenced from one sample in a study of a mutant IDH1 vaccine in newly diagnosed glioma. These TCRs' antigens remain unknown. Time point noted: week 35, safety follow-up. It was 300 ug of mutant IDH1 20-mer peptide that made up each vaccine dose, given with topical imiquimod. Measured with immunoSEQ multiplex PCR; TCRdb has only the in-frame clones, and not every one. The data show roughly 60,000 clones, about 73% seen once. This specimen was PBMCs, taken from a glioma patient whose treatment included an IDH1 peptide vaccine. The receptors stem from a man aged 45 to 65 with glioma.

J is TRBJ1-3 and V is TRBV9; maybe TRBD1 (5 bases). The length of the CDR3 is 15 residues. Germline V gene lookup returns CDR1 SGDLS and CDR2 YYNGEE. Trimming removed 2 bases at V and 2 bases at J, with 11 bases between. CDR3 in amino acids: CASSVSIGAGNTIYF. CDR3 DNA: TGTGCCAGCAGCGTGAGTATAGGGGCTGGAAACACCATATATTTT.

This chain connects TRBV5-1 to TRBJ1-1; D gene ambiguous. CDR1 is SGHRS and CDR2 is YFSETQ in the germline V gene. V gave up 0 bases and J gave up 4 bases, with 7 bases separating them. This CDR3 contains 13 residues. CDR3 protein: CASSLGAITEAFF. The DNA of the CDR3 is TGCGCCAGCAGCTTGGGAGCGATCACTGAAGCTTTCTTT.

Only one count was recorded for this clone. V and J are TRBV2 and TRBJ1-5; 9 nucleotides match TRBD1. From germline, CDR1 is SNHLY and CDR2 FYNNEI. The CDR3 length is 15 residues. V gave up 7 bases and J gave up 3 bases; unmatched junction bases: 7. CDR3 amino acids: CASMVGQGLNQPQHF. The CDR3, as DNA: TGTGCCAGCATGGTGGGACAGGGTCTCAATCAGCCCCAGCATTTT.

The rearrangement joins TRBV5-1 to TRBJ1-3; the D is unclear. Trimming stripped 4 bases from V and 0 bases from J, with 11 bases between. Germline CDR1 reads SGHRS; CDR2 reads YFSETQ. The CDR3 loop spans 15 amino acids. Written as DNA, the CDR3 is TGCGCCAGCAGCGCGGCGGTTAGCTCTGGAAACACCATATATTTT. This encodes CASSAAVSSGNTIYF.

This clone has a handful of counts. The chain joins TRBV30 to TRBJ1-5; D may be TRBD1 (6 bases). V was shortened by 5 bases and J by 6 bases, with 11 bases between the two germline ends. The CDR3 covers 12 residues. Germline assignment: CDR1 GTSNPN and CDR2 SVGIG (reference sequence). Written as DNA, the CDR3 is TGTGCCTGGTCAAGGGGGGGTCAGCCCCAGCATTTT. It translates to CAWSRGGQPQHF.

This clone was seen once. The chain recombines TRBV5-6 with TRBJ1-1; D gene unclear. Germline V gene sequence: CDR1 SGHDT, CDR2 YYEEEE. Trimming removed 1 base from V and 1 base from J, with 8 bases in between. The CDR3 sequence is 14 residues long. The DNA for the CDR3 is TGTGCCAGCAGCTTGAGGGTGAAGAACACTGAAGCTTTCTTT. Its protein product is CASSLRVKNTEAFF. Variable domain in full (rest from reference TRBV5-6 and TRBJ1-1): DAGVTQSPTHLIKTRGQQVTLRCSPKSGHDTVSWYQQALGQGPQFIFQYYEEEERQRGNFPDRFSGHQFPNYSSELNVNALLLGDSALYLCASSLRVKNTEAFFGQGTRLTVV.

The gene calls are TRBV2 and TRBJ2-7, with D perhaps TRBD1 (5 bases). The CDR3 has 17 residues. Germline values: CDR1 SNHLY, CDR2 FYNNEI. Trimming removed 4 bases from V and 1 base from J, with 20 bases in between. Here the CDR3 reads CASSVDSQGVESYEQYF. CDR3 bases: TGTGCCAGCAGTGTAGACAGCCAGGGCGTGGAATCCTACGAGCAGTACTTC.

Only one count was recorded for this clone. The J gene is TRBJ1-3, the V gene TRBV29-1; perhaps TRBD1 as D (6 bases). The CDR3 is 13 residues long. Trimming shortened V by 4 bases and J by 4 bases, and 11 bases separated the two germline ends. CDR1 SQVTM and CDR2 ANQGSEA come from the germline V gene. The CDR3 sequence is CSVGGAGGNTIYF. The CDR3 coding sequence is TGCAGCGTTGGGGGGGCGGGAGGAAACACCATATATTTT. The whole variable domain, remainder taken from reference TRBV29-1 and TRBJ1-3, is SAVISQKPSRDICQRGTSLTIQCQVDSQVTMMFWYRQQPGQSLTLIATANQGSEATYESGFVIDKFPISRPNLTFSTLTVSNMSPEDSSIYLCSVGGAGGNTIYFGEGSWLTVV.

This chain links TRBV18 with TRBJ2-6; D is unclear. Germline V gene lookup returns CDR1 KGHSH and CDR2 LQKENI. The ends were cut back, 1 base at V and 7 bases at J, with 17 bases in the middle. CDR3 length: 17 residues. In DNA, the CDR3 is TGTGCCAGCTCACCACTGGGCAGCGCAAGAGGAGCCAACGTCCTGACTTTC. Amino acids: CASSPLGSARGANVLTF.

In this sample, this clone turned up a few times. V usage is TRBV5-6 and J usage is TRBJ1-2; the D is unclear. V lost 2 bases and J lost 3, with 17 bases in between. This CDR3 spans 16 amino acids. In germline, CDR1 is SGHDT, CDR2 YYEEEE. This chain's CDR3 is CASSLKIRIPYYGYTF. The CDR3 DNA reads TGTGCCAGCAGCTTAAAGATACGGATCCCATACTATGGCTACACCTTC.

CDR3 DNA sequence: TGCGCCAGCAGCCCAAATAGGGACAGGGGCGGAAAACTGTTTTTT. Amino acids: CASSPNRDRGGKLFF. The chain uses TRBV4-3 and TRBJ1-4; 10 bases line up with TRBD1. CDR1 is LGHNA, CDR2 YSLEER, per germline. The ends lost 4 bases at V and 10 bases at J; junction bases unmatched: 9. This CDR3 comprises 15 residues.

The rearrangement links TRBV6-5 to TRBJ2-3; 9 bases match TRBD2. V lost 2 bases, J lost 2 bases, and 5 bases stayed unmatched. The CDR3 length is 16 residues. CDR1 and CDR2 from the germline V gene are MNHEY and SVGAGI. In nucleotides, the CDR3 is TGTGCCAGCAGTTACACAGCGGGGGGCTTCACAGATACGCAGTATTTT. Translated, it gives CASSYTAGGFTDTQYF.

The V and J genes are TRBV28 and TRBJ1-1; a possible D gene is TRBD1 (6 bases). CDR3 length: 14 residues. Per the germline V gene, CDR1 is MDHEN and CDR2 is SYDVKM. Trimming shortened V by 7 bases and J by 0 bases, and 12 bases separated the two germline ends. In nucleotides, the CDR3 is TGTGCCAGCATTAACAGGGCAGTGAACACTGAAGCTTTCTTT. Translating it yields CASINRAVNTEAFF.